The rows below give T cell receptor beta chains drawn from one sample of a study of beta chain features in type 1 diabetes. Clones were read by immunoSEQ multiplex PCR, and TCRdb kept only the in-frame ones, dropping some. Of 970,000 or so clones listed, roughly 15% are singletons. The sample comprised naive CD4+ T cells from blood. These receptors all stem from a young woman in good health. Both conserved end residues are part of each CDR3. A D gene is named only where the DNA matches it firmly. Where a row states a size, it is once, few, many or the class of an expanded clone; other rows omit it.

v_call: TRBV19
d_call: NA
clone_size: NA
j_call: TRBJ2-7
cdr3_nt: TGTGCCAGTAGTCAATCCATAAACTTCTACGAGCAGTACTTC
cdr3_aa: CASSQSINFYEQYF

v_call: TRBV5-4
d_call: TRBD2
clone_size: few
j_call: TRBJ2-1
cdr3_nt: TGTGCCAGCAGCTTCAGCGGGAGGGGTTCCTACAATGAGCAGTTCTTC
cdr3_aa: CASSFSGRGSYNEQFF

v_call: TRBV10-3
d_call: TRBD1
clone_size: NA
j_call: TRBJ2-7
cdr3_nt: TGTGCCATCAGTGAGTCCCCGGGACAGGGGTCCCTCCTCTACGAGCAGTACTTC
cdr3_aa: CAISESPGQGSLLYEQYF

v_call: TRBV5-1
d_call: NA
clone_size: few
j_call: TRBJ1-1
cdr3_nt: TGCGCCAGCCGGGACGTGAACACTGAAGCTTTCTTT
cdr3_aa: CASRDVNTEAFF

v_call: TRBV9
d_call: TRBD2
clone_size: NA
j_call: TRBJ2-5
cdr3_nt: TGTGCCAGCGCACGAACTAGCGCCCAAGAGACCCAGTACTTC
cdr3_aa: CASARTSAQETQYF

v_call: TRBV7-9
d_call: TRBD2
clone_size: NA
j_call: TRBJ2-7
cdr3_nt: TGTGCCAGCAGCTGGGGGACTATCCCTCTAGGCGAGCAGTACTTC
cdr3_aa: CASSWGTIPLGEQYF

v_call: TRBV5-4
d_call: TRBD1
clone_size: few
j_call: TRBJ1-1
cdr3_nt: TGTGCCAGCAGCTTGTCCAGGGTCAGGGGGACTGAAGCTTTCTTT
cdr3_aa: CASSLSRVRGTEAFF

v_call: TRBV4-3
d_call: NA
clone_size: few
j_call: TRBJ1-4
cdr3_nt: TGCGCCAGCAGCCAAGGAGCCCTAGGGGGTACTAATGAAAAACTGTTTTTT
cdr3_aa: CASSQGALGGTNEKLFF

v_call: TRBV11-2
d_call: NA
clone_size: NA
j_call: TRBJ2-7
cdr3_nt: TGTGCCAGCAACCCCGGATGGGGGGCGAAGCACTTC
cdr3_aa: CASNPGWGAKHF

v_call: TRBV14
d_call: NA
clone_size: NA
j_call: TRBJ2-5
cdr3_nt: TGTGCCAGCAGCCAGGGTATTTGGGCGGGACAAGAGACCCAGTACTTC
cdr3_aa: CASSQGIWAGQETQYF

v_call: TRBV28
d_call: NA
clone_size: few
j_call: TRBJ2-7
cdr3_nt: TGTGCCAGCAGTTTGGGACGTGGACAGCGCTACGAGCAGTACTTC
cdr3_aa: CASSLGRGQRYEQYF

v_call: TRBV6-5
d_call: NA
clone_size: NA
j_call: TRBJ1-6
cdr3_nt: TGTGCCAGCAGTTACTCCGAACAACTTAATTCACCCCTCCACTTT
cdr3_aa: CASSYSEQLNSPLHF

v_call: TRBV4-3
d_call: TRBD2
clone_size: few
j_call: TRBJ2-1
cdr3_nt: TGCGCCAGCAGCCAAGAGGGGCTAGCGGGATCCCCGGTCTTC
cdr3_aa: CASSQEGLAGSPVF

v_call: TRBV10-3
d_call: NA
clone_size: few
j_call: TRBJ2-3
cdr3_nt: TGTGCCATCAGTGGGCAGGGTGGCACAGATACGCAGTATTTT
cdr3_aa: CAISGQGGTDTQYF

v_call: TRBV29-1
d_call: NA
clone_size: NA
j_call: TRBJ1-3
cdr3_nt: TGCAGCGTCATAAGGGGATCGGGTGGAAACACCATATATTTT
cdr3_aa: CSVIRGSGGNTIYF

v_call: TRBV5-1
d_call: TRBD2
clone_size: few
j_call: TRBJ2-1
cdr3_nt: TGCGCCAGCAGCGCAGTCCCGGGGGGTAATTACAATGAGCAGTTCTTC
cdr3_aa: CASSAVPGGNYNEQFF

v_call: TRBV15
d_call: NA
clone_size: few
j_call: TRBJ1-2
cdr3_nt: TGTGCCACCAGCAGAGCCCCCTTCGACCCGGACAGCGCCAATTATGGCTACACCTTC
cdr3_aa: CATSRAPFDPDSANYGYTF

v_call: TRBV14
d_call: NA
clone_size: NA
j_call: TRBJ2-4
cdr3_nt: TGTGCCAGCAGCCAAGAGTGGCAAGGGCGTCAGTACTTC
cdr3_aa: CASSQEWQGRQYF

v_call: TRBV4-2
d_call: TRBD1
clone_size: few
j_call: TRBJ1-1
cdr3_nt: TGTGCCAGCAGCCAGAGGACAGGGCCCACTGAAGCTTTCTTT
cdr3_aa: CASSQRTGPTEAFF

v_call: TRBV27
d_call: NA
clone_size: NA
j_call: TRBJ1-5
cdr3_nt: TGTGCCAGCAGTCCCCTCTCGAGGGGGGGGCGCAATCAGCCCCAGCATTTT
cdr3_aa: CASSPLSRGGRNQPQHF

v_call: TRBV7-3
d_call: NA
clone_size: NA
j_call: TRBJ2-3
cdr3_nt: TGTGCCAGCAGCCCCCGTTGGGGTAGCGGAAGAGATACGCAGTATTTT
cdr3_aa: CASSPRWGSGRDTQYF

v_call: TRBV5-6
d_call: TRBD2
clone_size: few
j_call: TRBJ2-3
cdr3_nt: TGTGCCAGCAGCTTGGCTTCTCTAGCGGGAGATACGCAGTATTTT
cdr3_aa: CASSLASLAGDTQYF

v_call: TRBV29-1
d_call: TRBD1
clone_size: NA
j_call: TRBJ2-1
cdr3_nt: TGCAGCGTTGAGCAAGGGGGCGCCGACTCCTACAATGAGCAGTTCTTC
cdr3_aa: CSVEQGGADSYNEQFF

v_call: TRBV28
d_call: TRBD2
clone_size: NA
j_call: TRBJ2-1
cdr3_nt: TGTGCCAGCAGTGAGACTAGTGGGGCGGGAGGGGAGCAGTTCTTC
cdr3_aa: CASSETSGAGGEQFF

v_call: TRBV5-6
d_call: NA
clone_size: few
j_call: TRBJ2-3
cdr3_nt: TGTGCCAGCAGCTGGCCGGACTTGAATACAGATACGCAGTATTTT
cdr3_aa: CASSWPDLNTDTQYF

v_call: TRBV5-4
d_call: NA
clone_size: few
j_call: TRBJ2-1
cdr3_nt: TGTGCCAGCAGCTTGGGTACTGCCAGCTCCTACAATGAGCAGTTCTTC
cdr3_aa: CASSLGTASSYNEQFF

v_call: TRBV6-5
d_call: NA
clone_size: few
j_call: TRBJ1-2
cdr3_nt: TGTGCCAGCAGTTACTCCAACTATGGCTACACCTTC
cdr3_aa: CASSYSNYGYTF

v_call: TRBV11-2
d_call: TRBD1
clone_size: NA
j_call: TRBJ2-6
cdr3_nt: TGTGCCAGCAGCCACAGACATCAATTACAGGGGGCTGGGGCCAACGTCCTGACTTTC
cdr3_aa: CASSHRHQLQGAGANVLTF

v_call: TRBV5-1
d_call: TRBD2
clone_size: NA
j_call: TRBJ2-2
cdr3_nt: TGCGCCAGCAGCCCGGCAGCGGGAGAGACCGGGGAGCTGTTTTTT
cdr3_aa: CASSPAAGETGELFF

v_call: TRBV11-2
d_call: NA
clone_size: NA
j_call: TRBJ2-7
cdr3_nt: TGTGCCAGCAGCTTAGAGTCCCAGGGGCTAAGGCAGTACTTC
cdr3_aa: CASSLESQGLRQYF

v_call: TRBV15
d_call: TRBD2
clone_size: few
j_call: TRBJ2-1
cdr3_nt: TGTGCCACCAGCAGAGAGCTAGCGGGAGGTAACATCAATGAGCAGTTCTTC
cdr3_aa: CATSRELAGGNINEQFF

v_call: TRBV18
d_call: NA
clone_size: few
j_call: TRBJ2-1
cdr3_nt: TGTGCCAGCTCACCCTACAGGGACAATGAGCAGTTCTTC
cdr3_aa: CASSPYRDNEQFF

v_call: TRBV19
d_call: NA
clone_size: NA
j_call: TRBJ2-7
cdr3_nt: TGTGCCAGTAGTCCATCTGTCTATCGGCCCTACGAGCAGTACTTC
cdr3_aa: CASSPSVYRPYEQYF

v_call: TRBV14
d_call: TRBD2
clone_size: few
j_call: TRBJ2-7
cdr3_nt: TGTGCCAGCAGCCCTTCGCGAATTAGCGGGAGTACAGGCTACGAGCAGTACTTC
cdr3_aa: CASSPSRISGSTGYEQYF

v_call: TRBV7-2
d_call: TRBD1
clone_size: NA
j_call: TRBJ1-1
cdr3_nt: TGTGCCAGCAGCTTTTATGGACAGGCTGAAGCTTTCTTT
cdr3_aa: CASSFYGQAEAFF

v_call: TRBV28
d_call: TRBD1
clone_size: NA
j_call: TRBJ2-7
cdr3_nt: TGTGCCAGCAGTTTACACAGGGGCTCCTACGAGCAGTACTTC
cdr3_aa: CASSLHRGSYEQYF

v_call: TRBV19
d_call: NA
clone_size: NA
j_call: TRBJ2-7
cdr3_nt: TGTGCCAGTCGCCACTCACTAACCAGCGAGCAGTACTTC
cdr3_aa: CASRHSLTSEQYF

v_call: TRBV4-2
d_call: NA
clone_size: NA
j_call: TRBJ1-4
cdr3_nt: TGTGCCAGCAGCCAAGGGTGGGAAAGTCTCGAAAAACTGTTTTTT
cdr3_aa: CASSQGWESLEKLFF

v_call: TRBV11-2
d_call: TRBD2
clone_size: NA
j_call: TRBJ2-3
cdr3_nt: TGTGCCAGCAGCATAATAGCGGGAGTAGCAGATACGCAGTATTTT
cdr3_aa: CASSIIAGVADTQYF

v_call: TRBV7-8
d_call: TRBD2
clone_size: few
j_call: TRBJ2-1
cdr3_nt: TGTGCCAGCAGCCTGACTAGCGCCTACAATGAGCAGTTCTTC
cdr3_aa: CASSLTSAYNEQFF

v_call: TRBV10-3
d_call: NA
clone_size: few
j_call: TRBJ2-3
cdr3_nt: TGTGCCGCAAAAAGTGGCCCAGATACGCAGTATTTT
cdr3_aa: CAAKSGPDTQYF

v_call: TRBV19
d_call: NA
clone_size: few
j_call: TRBJ1-5
cdr3_nt: TGTGCTGCCAGTATGGTAGGGGGTAGCAATCAGCCCCAGCATTTT
cdr3_aa: CAASMVGGSNQPQHF

v_call: TRBV9
d_call: NA
clone_size: NA
j_call: TRBJ2-3
cdr3_nt: TGTGCCAGCAGCGTGCTAGGCGGGGCGGCGACTGATACGCAGTATTTT
cdr3_aa: CASSVLGGAATDTQYF

v_call: TRBV18
d_call: TRBD2
clone_size: NA
j_call: TRBJ2-7
cdr3_nt: TGTGCCAGCTCATCGGGACTAGCGGGAGGGTACGAGCAGTACTTC
cdr3_aa: CASSSGLAGGYEQYF

v_call: TRBV23-1
d_call: TRBD1
clone_size: few
j_call: TRBJ2-2
cdr3_nt: TGCGCCAGCAGTCAACAGGGACAGACCGGGGAGCTGTTTTTT
cdr3_aa: CASSQQGQTGELFF

v_call: TRBV4-2
d_call: NA
clone_size: NA
j_call: TRBJ1-1
cdr3_nt: TGTGCCAGCAGCCAAGGGGTAGGGGTTGACACTGAAGCTTTCTTT
cdr3_aa: CASSQGVGVDTEAFF

v_call: TRBV18
d_call: TRBD2
clone_size: few
j_call: TRBJ2-7
cdr3_nt: TGTGCCAGCTCGCCGCCCGGGACTAGAAGCTACGAGCAGTACTTC
cdr3_aa: CASSPPGTRSYEQYF

v_call: TRBV7-9
d_call: NA
clone_size: NA
j_call: TRBJ2-3
cdr3_nt: TGTGCCAGCAGCTTATCAGCTCCCCGGACAGATACGCAGTATTTT
cdr3_aa: CASSLSAPRTDTQYF

v_call: TRBV5-1
d_call: NA
clone_size: few
j_call: TRBJ2-2
cdr3_nt: TGCGCCAGCAGCCCTAATTACGGGAGTGACGGGGAGCTGTTTTTT
cdr3_aa: CASSPNYGSDGELFF

v_call: TRBV10-3
d_call: NA
clone_size: NA
j_call: TRBJ2-7
cdr3_nt: TGTGCCATCAGTGAAGGAGGGCTGAGCTCCTACGAGCAGTACTTC
cdr3_aa: CAISEGGLSSYEQYF

v_call: TRBV2
d_call: TRBD2
clone_size: NA
j_call: TRBJ2-3
cdr3_nt: TGTGCCAGCAGTGCTCGACTAGCGGGGGGCACAGATACGCAGTATTTT
cdr3_aa: CASSARLAGGTDTQYF

v_call: TRBV10-3
d_call: NA
clone_size: NA
j_call: TRBJ1-1
cdr3_nt: TGTGCCATAGCCGGGACACTCAACACTGAAGCTTTCTTT
cdr3_aa: CAIAGTLNTEAFF

v_call: TRBV19
d_call: NA
clone_size: NA
j_call: TRBJ2-4
cdr3_nt: TGTGCCAGTAGTAGGGCCACGTTCGGGGACATTCAGTACTTC
cdr3_aa: CASSRATFGDIQYF

v_call: TRBV2
d_call: TRBD1
clone_size: NA
j_call: TRBJ2-7
cdr3_nt: TGTGCCAGCAGTGCAACTCCGGGACAGGGTCTCTACGAGCAGTACTTC
cdr3_aa: CASSATPGQGLYEQYF

v_call: TRBV5-1
d_call: NA
clone_size: NA
j_call: TRBJ2-1
cdr3_nt: TGCGCCAGCAGCTTTACAGGGCTGGGGGAGCAGTTCTTC
cdr3_aa: CASSFTGLGEQFF

v_call: TRBV5-6
d_call: NA
clone_size: few
j_call: TRBJ1-2
cdr3_nt: TGTGCCAGCAGCTTTAACACCTATGGCTACACCTTC
cdr3_aa: CASSFNTYGYTF